This TCR beta chain is drawn from a study of blood T cell repertoires in COVID-19. Study context: The origin of the acute and convalescent COVID-19 samples was the United States, Italy and Spain. T cells, B-cell-depleted T cells, or PBMCs supplied cDNA or gDNA.

Study processing details: Scientists estimated how many nucleated cells there were by amplifying reference gene primers. Measured with immunoSEQ multiplex PCR; TCRdb has only the in-frame clones, and not every one. V and J calls plus clone size are reproduced from that table; the DNA served to infer D and trimming. The table records around 110,000 clones, 90% of them present only once. The CDR3 spans 18 residues. The ends lost 0 bases at V and 0 bases at J; junction bases unmatched: 8. Germline assignment: CDR1 LGHNA and CDR2 YNFKEQ. The TCR sequence derives from a human donor with active COVID-19. The donor label of this sample is uncertain. The chain carries TRBV4-2 and TRBJ2-7; 10 bases are shared with TRBD1. Sequencing was done on a sample of peripheral blood. The CDR3 is CASSQDATGGFPSYEQYF. CDR3 in DNA: TGTGCCAGCAGCCAAGATGCGACAGGGGGCTTCCCCTCCTACGAGCAGTACTTC.